This T cell receptor (beta chain) was found in a study of beta chain features in type 1 diabetes. Turning to the study itself: Across every sample, around 98 million sorted cells were examined in total.

General study findings and limits: Shortening of TCRB CDR3s, moderate but significant, appeared in all four CD4+ subsets of Type 1 diabetes patients. There were fewer insertions and more deletions at the VDJ junctions of type 1 diabetes patients. TCRB repertoires of naive, central memory and Treg cells appeared more similar among patients than among healthy donors.

A remark on this clone: The antigen remains unidentified.

Every isolated RNA sample was fully reverse transcribed, so sequencing captured expressed TCRB transcripts. Clones were sequenced by immunoSEQ multiplex PCR, and TCRdb holds only the in-frame ones, with some missing. This table has 150,000 to 200,000 clones, more than 60% appearing once. Between the trimmed V and J ends, which lost 0 bases and 6 bases, there was a span of 9 bases. CDR3 length: 13 residues. Germline V CDR1 and CDR2: LGHNA, YSLEER. Populations obtained by sorting all exceeded 95% purity. This chain uses TRBV4-3 with TRBJ2-7; perhaps TRBD2 as D (6 bases). The receptor was derived from a man aged 30-40 years with type 1 diabetes. Sequencing was carried out using naive CD4+ T cells from blood. The CDR3 DNA sequence: TGCGCCAGCAGCCAAGATCAGGGAGGCGAGCAGTACTTC. Translated, it gives CASSQDQGGEQYF.